This T cell receptor beta chain emerged from a study of cytomegalovirus exposure and HLA in healthy donors. This CDR3 region has 18 residues. This clone occurred once. As yet, its antigen is unknown. Study-level results: CMV serostatus was the sole immune exposure data available. TRBV6-2, TRBV6-3 and other indistinguishable V segments were excluded. A later analysis, which compared TCR beta chains of equal frequency, found the HLA-associated ones more clonally expanded.

PCR primers comprised 60 Vbeta and 13 Jbeta primers. Sequencing used immunoSEQ multiplex PCR; TCRdb keeps in-frame clones, though not all of them. The top ten clones hold 2.7% of a sample with about 200,000 clones, approximately 85% of them seen once. This receptor was obtained from a woman in her thirties or forties in good health and CMV-seronegative. The sample comprised PBMCs. The genes are TRBV21-1 and TRBJ2-2; the table's D call, TRBD2, has no DNA check behind it. TRBV21-1 is termed a pseudogene. The CDR3 DNA sequence: TGTGCCAGCAGCAGCGGGGGAAGGACTAGCGGGAACACCGGGGAGCTGTTTTTT. Amino acid sequence: CASSSGGRTSGNTGELFF.